In its sample, the clone carrying this T cell receptor (beta chain) was seen a few times. Its antigen is undetermined. V lost 0 bases to trimming and J lost 7 bases, with 23 bases between them. Per the germline V gene, CDR1 is LGHNA and CDR2 is YSLEER. The CDR3 is 18 residues long. This sample is drawn from a study of blood T cells in healthy people across ages. Overall study findings and caveats: Across the age range, TCR beta diversity per million T cells fell in a roughly linear way. Naive CD4+ cells and diversity were both higher in long-lived donors than in aged donors.

Primers used in a second PCR of about 6 to 11 cycles were a sample-barcoded 5' primer and a J-beta primer mix. A 12-random-nucleotide template-switch adaptor tagged each cDNA molecule. Each CDR3 protein gets one entry after TCRdb re-called the 5' RACE reads with MiXCR. The sample holds around 500,000 distinct CDR3 sequences, 47% seen once. Every donor gave 9 to 10 milliliters of peripheral blood. The specimen was blood. The rearrangement uses TRBV4-3 and TRBJ2-3; D is possibly TRBD2 (6 bases). The sequence came from an older man in good health. The CDR3 here is CASSQDPAGSGSPYTQYF. DNA of the CDR3: TGCGCCAGCAGCCAAGATCCGGCGGGGAGCGGGTCACCTTATACGCAGTATTTT.